This T cell receptor (beta chain) appears in the sequencing data of a study of blood T cell repertoires in COVID-19. Study details: Collection of acute and convalescent COVID-19 samples took place in the United States, Italy and Spain.

The germline gives CDR1 SGHRS, CDR2 YFSETQ. With V trimmed by 0 bases and J by 6 bases, 8 bases remained unmatched. The CDR3 is 16 amino acids. Method: immunoSEQ multiplex PCR; TCRdb's copy keeps in-frame clones and lacks some. The table shows about 90,000 clones, with approximately 92% occurring only once. The source of this sequence is a woman aged 55-75 years with active COVID-19. Sequences were obtained from peripheral blood. This chain uses TRBV5-1 with TRBJ2-3; 9 bases align to TRBD1. The CDR3 region has the DNA TGCGCCAGCAGCTTGGTTTCAACAGGGGGCGCGGATACGCAGTATTTT. This sequence encodes CASSLVSTGGADTQYF.